The rows below give T cell receptor beta chains drawn from one sample of a study of CD8 T cells in ankylosing spondylitis. TCRdb used MiXCR to reprocess the 5' RACE reads, holding one entry per CDR3 protein. The sample yields 130,000 or so distinct CDR3 sequences, around 7% seen once. The sample was blood, either unsorted or a sorted T cell fraction (not recorded which). The receptors shown here come from a male donor with ankylosing spondylitis or in good health (not recorded which). CDR3s include the opening cysteine and the closing phenylalanine or tryptophan. The D gene is left open where the match is weak. Some rows mark clone size as missing; the rest say once, few, many or name a class of expanded clone.

J gene	clone size	D gene	V gene	CDR3 DNA	CDR3 protein
TRBJ2-3	many	NA	TRBV28	TGTGCCAGCAGTTCCTCAGATAGCACAGATACGCAGTATTTT	CASSSSDSTDTQYF
TRBJ1-1	NA	NA	TRBV14	TGTGCCAGCAGCCAAGATGGTAGAGCGCACACTGAAGCTTTCTTT	CASSQDGRAHTEAFF
TRBJ2-5	few	TRBD1	TRBV20-1	TGCAGTGCTCGAAGGACAGGAACGGAGACCCAGTACTTC	CSARRTGTETQYF
TRBJ2-2	many	NA	TRBV14	TGTGCCAGCAGCCTAACGGCCTGGTACCTCGGGGAGCTGTTTTTT	CASSLTAWYLGELFF
TRBJ2-1	many	NA	TRBV5-1	TGCGCCAGCAGCTCTTCGGGAGAGAGTTACAATGAGCAGTTCTTC	CASSSSGESYNEQFF
TRBJ1-1	NA	TRBD1	TRBV20-1	TGCAGTGCCCCTGCACAGGGGGCAATCACTGAAGCTTCCTTT	CSAPAQGAITEASF
TRBJ2-1	many	TRBD2	TRBV20-1	TGCAGTGCAAAACAAGCGGGAAACTACAATGAGCAGTTCTTC	CSAKQAGNYNEQFF
TRBJ2-1	many	NA	TRBV5-1	TGCGCCAGCAGCTCTGGGACTGCCTTGGATGAGCAGTTCTTC	CASSSGTALDEQFF
TRBJ2-7	many	NA	TRBV20-1	TGCAGTGCTAGAGAGGGGAGATCCTACGAGCAGTACTTC	CSAREGRSYEQYF
TRBJ2-7	once	NA	TRBV7-2	TGTGCCAGCAGCTTAGCGGGACTCTTGTACGAGCAGTACTTC	CASSLAGLLYEQYF
TRBJ2-3	many	TRBD2	TRBV5-1	TGCGCCAGCAGCGGCGGGACTAGCGGGACAGATACGCAGTATTTT	CASSGGTSGTDTQYF
TRBJ1-5	many	NA	TRBV20-1	TGCAGTGCCACCGGGACAAACAATCAGCCCCAGCATTTT	CSATGTNNQPQHF
TRBJ2-1	many	TRBD2	TRBV20-1	TGCAGTGCTAGAGACCTCGTCGTGGGAGGGCCCTACAATGAGCAGTTCTTC	CSARDLVVGGPYNEQFF
TRBJ1-2	many	NA	TRBV5-1	TGCGCCAGCAGCACGGATGGCTACACCTTC	CASSTDGYTF
TRBJ2-7	NA	NA	TRBV7-2	TGTGCCAGCCGCTTAGTAGAGGGGAGCTCCTACGAGCAGTACTTC	CASRLVEGSSYEQYF
TRBJ2-7	many	TRBD2	TRBV5-1	TGCGCCAGCAGCTTGGGAGGCAGCGGGAGCTCCTACGAGCAGTACTTC	CASSLGGSGSSYEQYF
TRBJ2-1	many	NA	TRBV7-9	TGTGCCAGCAGCTTAGACGGGGGATCCTCCCTGAAGAATGAGCAGTTCTTC	CASSLDGGSSLKNEQFF
TRBJ2-7	NA	NA	TRBV12-3/TRBV12-4	TGTGCCAGCAGACGGACGTCCTACGAGCAGTACTTC	CASRRTSYEQYF
TRBJ1-1	NA	NA	TRBV7-9	TGTGCCAGCAGCTTAAACAGACAGAGCACTGAAGCTTTCTTT	CASSLNRQSTEAFF
TRBJ1-4	many	NA	TRBV20-1	TGCAGTGCAAAGGCGGGGCCGGGTAATGAAAAACTGTTTTTT	CSAKAGPGNEKLFF
TRBJ1-4	many	NA	TRBV7-6	TGTGCCAGCAGCTTGGGTTCCAGGATGCGTGAAAAACTGTTTTTT	CASSLGSRMREKLFF
TRBJ1-1	many	TRBD1	TRBV3-1	TGTGCCAGCAGTAGGTTTACAACCGGGACAGCAGAAGCTTTCTTT	CASSRFTTGTAEAFF
TRBJ1-6	NA	TRBD1	TRBV9	TGTGCCAGCAGCGTATATGACAGGGCGCGTGATTCACCCCTCCACTTT	CASSVYDRARDSPLHF
TRBJ1-2	many	NA	TRBV5-1	TGCGCCAGCAGCTTGTCGAGCCGAGCTAACTATGGCTACACCTTC	CASSLSSRANYGYTF
TRBJ1-1	many	NA	TRBV7-9	TGTGCCAGCAGCTTAGGGGGACGGGGCCGGAGCGAAGCTTTCTTT	CASSLGGRGRSEAFF
TRBJ1-4	many	NA	TRBV7-2	TGTGCCAGCAGCTTAGAAAGAGGGGGGGGAAATGAAAAACTGTTTTTT	CASSLERGGGNEKLFF
TRBJ2-5	many	TRBD2	TRBV2	TGTGCCAGCAGTGCCGGACTAGCGGGAGGCCAAGAGACCCAGTACTTC	CASSAGLAGGQETQYF
TRBJ2-1	few	TRBD1	TRBV18	TGTGCCAGCTCACACGACAGGGGGAATGAGCAGTTCTTC	CASSHDRGNEQFF
TRBJ2-1	many	TRBD1	TRBV4-1	TGCGCCAGCAGCCAAGATTCCAGGGGGCTAGATGAGCAGTTCTTC	CASSQDSRGLDEQFF
TRBJ1-3	many	NA	TRBV20-1	TGCAGTGCTCAGAGTATGGTTTCGGGAAACACCATATATTTT	CSAQSMVSGNTIYF
TRBJ1-5	many	NA	TRBV5-1	TGCGCCAGCAGCCTTGGCGAAAGAAGCAATCAGCCCCAGCATTTT	CASSLGERSNQPQHF
TRBJ2-3	NA	NA	TRBV6-1	TGTGCCAGCAGTGGGGGAGCGGACCCGGGCGCAGATACGCAGTATTTT	CASSGGADPGADTQYF
TRBJ2-7	NA	TRBD2	TRBV6-7	TGTGCCACTCGCCCCCGGACTAGCGCCTCCTTGAACGAGCAGTACTTC	CATRPRTSASLNEQYF
TRBJ2-5	many	NA	TRBV12-3/TRBV12-4	TGTGCCAGCAGCCCCGATTCTAGCGCCCAAGAGACCCAGTACTTC	CASSPDSSAQETQYF
TRBJ2-2	many	TRBD2	TRBV6-2/TRBV6-3	TGTGCCAGCAGTTTTCACCCGATGCGATGGCGGGAGGAGAACACCGGGGAGCTGTTTTTT	CASSFHPMRWREENTGELFF
TRBJ2-5	many	TRBD2	TRBV7-8	TGCGCCAGCAGCTTGGGGGGGGGACGCCAAGAGACCCAGTACTTC	CASSLGGGRQETQYF
TRBJ2-3	many	TRBD2	TRBV29-1	TGCAGCGCGGGGGAGGGAGGGGATACGCAGTATTTT	CSAGEGGDTQYF
TRBJ1-2	NA	TRBD1	TRBV5-4	TGTGCCAGCAGCTTGCCCCTGGGCCAGGGGGTCTTTTATGGCTACACCTTC	CASSLPLGQGVFYGYTF
TRBJ1-2	few	NA	TRBV18	TGTGCCAGCTCTCCTGACAGGAACTATGGCTACACCTTC	CASSPDRNYGYTF
TRBJ2-3	many	TRBD2	TRBV12-3/TRBV12-4	TGTGCCAGCAGTCACAGCGGGGGGTCGGCAGATACGCAGTATTTT	CASSHSGGSADTQYF
TRBJ2-2	many	TRBD1	TRBV20-1	TGCAGTGCTCTTGACAGGGCCGTGGCCGGGGAGCTGTTTTTT	CSALDRAVAGELFF
TRBJ1-2	many	TRBD1	TRBV29-1	TGCAGCGTTAGGACAGGGGGCGCTCCCCATGGCTACACCTTC	CSVRTGGAPHGYTF
TRBJ2-5	NA	NA	TRBV3-1	TGTGCCTGCAGTCTGAGGGGGGTTGTTCGCACTGGGGAGACCCAGTACTTC	CACSLRGVVRTGETQYF
TRBJ2-5	many	TRBD2	TRBV9	TGTGCCAGCAGGCGGGGGTTCGTTTCGTATCAAGAGACCCAGTACTTC	CASRRGFVSYQETQYF
TRBJ2-1	many	NA	TRBV29-1	TGCAGCGTTGACCGCTTCAATGAGCAGTTCTTC	CSVDRFNEQFF
TRBJ2-3	NA	TRBD2	TRBV7-2	TGTGCCAGCAGCCAAACTAGCGTTAGCACAGATACGCAGTATTTT	CASSQTSVSTDTQYF
TRBJ1-6	many	TRBD1	TRBV25-1	TGTGCCAGCAGTGAACCAGGACAGGGGGTTCTTTCACCCCTCCACTTT	CASSEPGQGVLSPLHF
TRBJ2-1	many	NA	TRBV20-1	TGCAGTGCTAGAGATAGCCAGGCTGCGGGGGCCAATGAGCAGTTCTTC	CSARDSQAAGANEQFF
TRBJ1-3	many	NA	TRBV20-1	TGCAGTGCTGGGGACGGTAGAGAAAGAAACACCATATATTTT	CSAGDGRERNTIYF
TRBJ2-2	many	NA	TRBV19	TGTGCCAGTAGCGACGGATCCGCGAACACCGGGGAGCTGTTTTTT	CASSDGSANTGELFF
TRBJ2-7	NA	NA	TRBV7-9	TGTGCCAGCAGCCTCCCAACCGGGACGGCAACCTCCTACGAGCAGTACTTC	CASSLPTGTATSYEQYF
TRBJ2-1	many	TRBD2	TRBV20-1	TGCAGTGCTCAACTAGCGGGAGACCACAATGAGCAGTTCTTC	CSAQLAGDHNEQFF
TRBJ2-3	many	NA	TRBV29-1	TGCAGCGTTGACAGGGGAGGTCCAGATACGCAGTATTTT	CSVDRGGPDTQYF
TRBJ2-7	many	TRBD2	TRBV5-5	TGTGCCAGCACGGGGACTAACTACGAGCAGTACTTC	CASTGTNYEQYF
TRBJ2-7	many	NA	TRBV7-2	TGTGCCAGCAGCTTGACTTACGGGTACGAGCAGTACTTC	CASSLTYGYEQYF
TRBJ1-4	few	NA	TRBV20-1	TGCAGTGCTAGAGAGTTTCAGGGGTTGGAAAAACTGTTTTTT	CSAREFQGLEKLFF
TRBJ2-3	many	NA	TRBV7-2	TGTGCCAGCAGCCAAAGCACAGATACGCAGTATTTT	CASSQSTDTQYF
TRBJ2-2	few	TRBD2	TRBV12-3/TRBV12-4	TGTGCCAGCATAGCGGGCGAGCTGTTTTTT	CASIAGELFF
TRBJ1-6	many	NA	TRBV3-1	TGTGCCAGCAGCCAAGTCCGGGTTGGCTCACCCCTCCACTTT	CASSQVRVGSPLHF
TRBJ2-7	NA	NA	TRBV6-2/TRBV6-3	TGTGCCAGCAGTTACCCAAACGAGCAGTACTTC	CASSYPNEQYF